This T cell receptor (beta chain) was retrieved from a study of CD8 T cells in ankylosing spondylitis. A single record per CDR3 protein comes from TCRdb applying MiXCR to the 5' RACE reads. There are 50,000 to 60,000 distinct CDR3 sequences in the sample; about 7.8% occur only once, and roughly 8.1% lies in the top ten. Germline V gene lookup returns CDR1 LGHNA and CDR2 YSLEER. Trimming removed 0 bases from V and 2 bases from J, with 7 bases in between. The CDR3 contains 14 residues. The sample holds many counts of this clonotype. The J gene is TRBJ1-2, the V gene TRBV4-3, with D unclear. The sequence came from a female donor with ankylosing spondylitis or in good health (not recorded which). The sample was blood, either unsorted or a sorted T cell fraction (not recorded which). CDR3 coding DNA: TGCGCCAGCAGCCAAGAGGCGAGAAACTATGGCTACACCTTC. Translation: CASSQEARNYGYTF.